Below, one T cell receptor beta chain is given with its context. After isolation, RNA underwent reverse transcription to generate cDNA as the sequencing template. Measured with immunoSEQ multiplex PCR; TCRdb has only the in-frame clones, and not every one. The sample records 100,000 to 150,000 clones, roughly 69% being singletons. The data derive from a study of CD8+ T cells in alopecia areata. CDR3 length equals 15 residues. CDR1 LNHDA and CDR2 SQIVND come from the germline V gene (reference sequence). V was clipped by 6 bases and J by 1 base, with 13 bases between them. Source material: CD4+ T cells sorted from blood. J is TRBJ1-3 and V is TRBV19, with D unclear. The receptor's source is a human donor in good health. CDR3 in amino acids: CASSPTDPSGNTIYF. The CDR3 region has the DNA TGTGCCAGTAGCCCGACGGACCCTTCTGGAAACACCATATATTTT.